A single sample is the source of the 8 T cell receptor beta chains below, sequenced in a study of T cells after yellow fever vaccination. MiXCR, applied by TCRdb to the 5' RACE reads, yields one record per CDR3 protein. The data show fewer than 450,000 distinct CDR3 sequences, about 9.9% seen once. Sample: PBMCs, taken on the day of the first yellow fever vaccination. These receptors came from a young man who received the YFV17D yellow fever vaccine.

V and J are TRBV28 and TRBJ1-5, with D tentatively TRBD1 (6 bases). Germline V gives CDR1 MDHEN, CDR2 SYDVKM. V was pared by 7 bases and J by 4 bases, with 11 bases between. The CDR3 extends over 13 amino acids. Here the CDR3 DNA reads TGTGCCAGCACCCAAACAGGGAATCAGCCCCAGCATTTT. Translating it yields CASTQTGNQPQHF. Using reference TRBV28 and TRBJ1-5 for the parts outside the CDR3, the full variable domain is DVKVTQSSRYLVKRTGEKVFLECVQDMDHENMFWYRQDPGLGLRLIYFSYDVKMKEKGDIPEGYSVSREKKERFSLILESASTNQTSMYLCASTQTGNQPQHFGDGTRLSIL.

The DNA for the CDR3 is TGTGCCATCAGTGAGTGGACAGGGCTTGGGGAGACCCAGTACTTC. Its protein product is CAISEWTGLGETQYF. The rearrangement joins TRBV10-3 to TRBJ2-5, with 8 bases lining up with TRBD1. J was trimmed by 5 bases and V by 1 base; bases with no gene match: 6. From germline, CDR1 is ENHRY and CDR2 SYGVKD. CDR3 length: 15 amino acids.

The chain combines TRBV10-3 with TRBJ2-5, with 8 bases matching TRBD2. The CDR3 loop spans 14 amino acids. The germline V gene encodes CDR1 ENHRY and CDR2 SYGVKD. The junction had 11 bases not matched to a gene; V was cut back by 10 bases and J by 4 bases. The CDR3 protein is CATKPGLDVETQYF. For the CDR3, the DNA is TGTGCCACCAAACCGGGACTAGACGTAGAGACCCAGTACTTC.

In its sample, this clonotype was seen many times. The V call is TRBV5-1, the J call TRBJ2-1, with D possibly called TRBD1 or TRBD2 (5 bases each). Trimming removed 1 base at V and 10 bases at J, with 9 bases between. The CDR3 totals 12 residues. From germline, CDR1 is SGHRS and CDR2 YFSETQ. The CDR3 loop reads CASSLLGDEQFF. The CDR3 nucleotides read TGCGCCAGCAGCTTGCTGGGGGACGAGCAGTTCTTC.

This clonotype has just a few counts. The chain links TRBV14 to TRBJ2-3; the D gene is possibly TRBD1 (5 bases). The CDR3 length is 16 residues. The V gene's germline CDR1 is SGHDN and CDR2 FVKESK. With 5 bases removed from V and 5 bases from J, the gap between germline ends came to 20 bases. The CDR3 is CASSTFVWGLEDTQYF. CDR3 in DNA: TGTGCCAGCAGCACTTTTGTCTGGGGCCTGGAAGATACGCAGTATTTT.

The chain uses TRBV2 and TRBJ2-2; 11 positions match TRBD2. The junction had 0 bases not matched to a gene; V was cut back by 8 bases and J by 4 bases. Germline CDR1 and CDR2: SNHLY and FYNNEI. CDR3 length equals 13 residues. The CDR3, as DNA: TGTGCCAGCGGACTAGCGGGCACCGGGGAGCTGTTTTTT. Translating it yields CASGLAGTGELFF.

A few counts support this clonotype. The chain joins TRBV19 to TRBJ2-1, with D hard to call. Germline V gives CDR1 LNHDA, CDR2 SQIVND (reference sequence). The V end was cut by 5 bases, the J end by 10 bases, with 9 bases between. This CDR3 is 11 amino acids long. The CDR3 DNA reads TGTGCCAGTAGTCAGACCACAGAGCAGTTCTTC. This sequence encodes CASSQTTEQFF.

The gene calls are TRBV7-8 and TRBJ2-3; D might be TRBD2 (6 bases). Germline CDR1 reads SGHVS; CDR2 reads FQNEAQ. The CDR3 consists of 15 residues. The V end lost 3 bases, the J end lost 1 base, and 11 bases lay between the germline ends. In DNA form, the CDR3 reads TGTGCCAGCAGCTTGAAGCGGGCCCGCACAGATACGCAGTATTTT. It codes for CASSLKRARTDTQYF.